This entry is about one TCR beta chain. Its specificity is not known. Using immunoSEQ multiplex PCR, the repertoire was profiled, and TCRdb retains in-frame clones only, with some absent. The data show 150,000 to 200,000 clones, 92% seen once. The CDR3 totals 14 residues. Per germline, CDR1 GTSNPN and CDR2 SVGIG (reference sequence). V was cut by 4 bases and J by 0 bases, with 7 bases left in between. This sample was taken from a study of T cell responses to AZD1222 COVID-19 vaccine. Study-wide findings and caveats: Spike-specific TCR breadth and depth grew following two AZD1222 doses. Dominant at 160-218 and 743-854, vaccine-associated CD4 TCRs also spanned spike. Reportedly, nearly half the spike-specific TCRs target unmutated variant regions.

The receptor was isolated from an adult who received the AZD1222 COVID-19 vaccine. Sequenced material: peripheral blood, taken 28 days after the second AZD1222 dose. This chain uses TRBV30 with TRBJ2-6, with D uncertain. CDR3 sequence (DNA): TGTGCCTGGACCCATTCCTCTGGGGCCAACGTCCTGACTTTC. Encoded protein: CAWTHSSGANVLTF. Filled out from reference TRBV30 and TRBJ2-6, the complete variable domain reads SQTIHQWPATLVQPVGSPLSLECTVEGTSNPNLYWYRQAAGRGLQLLFYSVGIGQISSEVPQNLSASRPQDRQFILSSKKLLLSDSGFYLCAWTHSSGANVLTFGAGSRLTVL.